Listed here are 3 T cell receptor beta chains from one sample, sequenced in a study of T-cell reconstitution after alpha-beta-depleted transplantation in children. This sample's TCRbeta library carried unique molecular identifier barcodes. MiXCR was run by TCRdb on the PCR reads, yielding one entry per CDR3 protein. The sample contains almost 400,000 distinct CDR3 sequences, around 20% of which appear only once. The sample consisted of PBMCs from the stem cell graft donor, taken from the stem cell graft. The receptors originated from a human donor who donated a stem cell graft to a child with acute myeloid leukemia.

This clonotype came up a few times. This chain uses TRBV5-5 with TRBJ2-7; weak D call: TRBD2 (6 bases). The V gene's germline CDR1 is SGHKS and CDR2 YYEKEE (reference sequence). The CDR3 is made up of 15 amino acids. V gave up 4 bases and J gave up 3 bases, with 17 bases separating them. Here the CDR3 DNA reads TGTGCCAGCAGCGAACGACTAGTCTCTATCTACGAGCAGTACTTC. The encoded protein is CASSERLVSIYEQYF.

This rearrangement joins TRBV20-1 to TRBJ2-1, with D maybe TRBD1 (8 bases). CDR3 length equals 18 residues. Between the trimmed V and J ends, which lost 6 bases and 4 bases, there was a span of 28 bases. Germline assignment: CDR1 DFQATT and CDR2 SNEGSKA (reference sequence). CDR3 sequence (DNA): TGCAGTGCCCCCGGACAGGGCTCATCCAGCGGGACATACAATGAGCAGTTCTTC. This gives the protein CSAPGQGSSSGTYNEQFF.

This clonotype appeared many times. The chain recombines TRBV20-1 with TRBJ2-7; tentatively, D is TRBD1 (6 bases). Germline CDR1 reads DFQATT; CDR2 reads SNEGSKA (reference sequence). This CDR3 region has 13 residues. With 2 bases removed from V and 4 bases from J, the gap between germline ends came to 12 bases. Here the CDR3 DNA reads TGCAGTGCTAGATATGGGGGCGGATACGAGCAGTACTTC. Protein product: CSARYGGGYEQYF.